The following is a TCR beta chain sequence with its context. Its antigen is still unknown. Profiling relied on immunoSEQ multiplex PCR, and the TCRdb table lists in-frame clones only, not all of them. The table has 50,000 or so clones, around 75% seen once. CDR1 and CDR2 from the germline V gene are SGHTA and FQGTGA. V shed 1 base and J 4 bases; nucleotides not matched to a gene: 8. The CDR3 length is 16 residues. This entry is derived from a study of PD-1 blockade in classical Hodgkin lymphoma. Study conclusions and caveats: Patients with a complete response exhibited baseline diversity comparable to newly diagnosed patients. Only CD4+ TCR diversity, not CD8+, had risen significantly by C4D1. Patients were excluded if nivolumab began under 1 year after ASCT (the autologous transplant). Why repertoires differed is undefined; disease activity or prior therapy possibly contributed.

Relapses following autologous stem cell transplantation were seen in all patients, with brentuximab vedotin exposure varying. The sequenced sample was peripheral blood mononuclear cells (PBMCs), obtained before the second cycle of nivolumab. This receptor was obtained from a human donor with classical Hodgkin lymphoma. The V call is TRBV7-3, the J call TRBJ2-7; 9 bases are shared with TRBD2. This CDR3 is CASSLRASGKPYEQYF. The CDR3 bases are TGTGCCAGCAGCTTAAGGGCTAGCGGGAAACCGTACGAGCAGTACTTC.